This T cell receptor (beta chain) originates from a study of cytomegalovirus exposure and HLA in healthy donors (TCRdb year 2017). Some background on the complete study: A later analysis indicated that the roughly 130 validation repertoires were generated on the platform also employed for the 700 or so repertoires of the first cohort. In addition to the first cohort of 500 to 850 subjects, a separate validation cohort of 130 or so different subjects was used. The study was designed to test whether signatures of past pathogen exposure could be identified by cataloging public T cell receptors. The study combined high-throughput TCR immunosequencing, statistical association of individual TCRs with disease status, and machine learning to predict cytomegalovirus infection status.

Libraries were built with the immunoSEQ multiplex PCR assay. The source study handled its data this way. A statistical classification framework was developed to diagnose cytomegalovirus status using the catalog of TCR beta chain sequences. TCRdb stores this immuneACCESS table with in-frame sequences only. Part of the clones is absent; in the studies checked, under half of the shortfall reflects unresolved V genes, and no reason is known for the rest. From that table come the V and J calls and clone size; the DNA was used to work out D and trimming. This sample gives around 100,000 clones in total; around 85% of them show up just once. The top ten constitute around 20% of the sample. The junction carries 16 bases between V and J, which are trimmed by 1 base and 1 base respectively. The CDR3, from cysteine to phenylalanine, totals 17 residues. Just the 51-base CDR3 DNA is kept, in frame starting at base 1. Looking up the germline V gene (reference sequence) yields CDR1 SEHNR and CDR2 FQNEAQ.

Donors formed part of the validation cohort, which comprised 120 subjects and was distinct from the first cohort of under 750 subjects. As to this clone: The clone's antigen remains unknown. No base qualities exist here, and no much larger clone lies one base off it.

General study outcomes and caveats: A later analysis found that TCRs clustered in the first cohort also tended to co-occur in the 100 to 150 validation repertoires, with 94% of cluster scores above 0. A total of 150 to 200 TCR beta chains were listed by the study as associated with cytomegalovirus. A later analysis lacked HLA typing for the validation cohort, so it scored co-occurrence in that cohort across all 110 or so repertoires. In vitro tests confirmed that a few of the cytomegalovirus-associated TCR beta chains recognize cytomegalovirus antigens. While some public TCRs were present in many individuals, most TCR sequences turned up only very rarely across donors. It was suggested by the authors that the approach could potentially be generalized to other disease states and immunological phenotypes. The classifier was reported to diagnose cytomegalovirus status with high specificity and sensitivity in both the original cohort and the validation cohort.

The sample was PBMCs. This clonotype was sampled from a man between 18 and 29 years old in good health and CMV-seropositive. The V gene is TRBV7-9 and the J gene is TRBJ1-1; TRBD1 is possibly the D segment (6 matching bases). The CDR3 here reads CASSLEVGAGTNTEAFF. The DNA sequence is as follows: TGTGCCAGCAGCTTAGAGGTGGGGGCAGGGACGAACACTGAAGCTTTCTTT.